The 5 T cell receptor beta chains given below trace back to one sample, sequenced in a study of T cells in Graves' hyperthyroidism and ophthalmopathy. The source material, RNA transcripts, was used to amplify TCR beta CDR3 regions. The study used the HTBI primer set for a first-round RT-PCR of the TCR CDR3. From the multiplex PCR reads, TCRdb called clonotypes with MiXCR, one entry per CDR3 protein. Of roughly 720,000 distinct CDR3 sequences in the sample, 17% are singletons; the top ten hold around 15%. The sample consisted of blood. The receptors originated from a man aged 50-59 years with Graves' hyperthyroidism.

This clonotype was counted only a few times. The V and J genes are TRBV29-1 and TRBJ2-1; 8 bases match TRBD1. Per the germline V gene, CDR1 is SQVTM and CDR2 is ANQGSEA. The CDR3 sequence is 17 residues long. V lost 1 base to trimming and J lost 4 bases; unmatched junction nucleotides: 12. This CDR3 reads CSVEVILTGTGYNEQFF. The CDR3, as DNA: TGCAGCGTTGAAGTGATTCTAACCGGGACAGGATACAATGAGCAGTTCTTC.

The V gene is TRBV20-1, the J gene TRBJ2-7; a weak D match, TRBD2 (5 bases). This CDR3 has 15 residues. V dropped 0 bases and J dropped 3 bases, with 15 bases sitting between them. Germline CDR1 is DFQATT and CDR2 is SNEGSKA (reference sequence). The CDR3 loop reads CSAREEEVGIYEQYF. CDR3 in DNA: TGCAGTGCTAGAGAAGAGGAGGTCGGGATCTACGAGCAGTACTTC.

This clonotype appeared a few times. The chain joins TRBV2 to TRBJ2-7, with 10 bases aligning to TRBD1. After removal of 6 bases from V and 4 bases from J, the junction contained 6 bases not matched to a gene. Germline V CDR1 and CDR2: SNHLY, FYNNEI. The CDR3 extends over 14 amino acids. CDR3 in DNA: TGTGCCAGCAGAGCCGGGACAGGGGTATACGAGCAGTACTTC. Amino acid sequence: CASRAGTGVYEQYF.

The V gene is TRBV24-1, the J gene TRBJ2-1; 8 nucleotides match TRBD2. Per the germline V gene, CDR1 is KGHDR and CDR2 is SFDVKD. CDR3 length: 16 residues. Trimming removed 4 bases from V and 2 bases from J; junction bases left unmatched: 6. CDR3 coding DNA: TGTGCCACCAGTGAACCCACTAGCGGAGCCTACAATGAGCAGTTCTTC. Its translation is CATSEPTSGAYNEQFF.

This clonotype was recorded at least ten times. The chain couples TRBV6-1 to TRBJ2-5, with 7 positions matching TRBD2. Germline V CDR1 and CDR2: MNHNS, SASEGT. J lost 4 bases, V lost 5 bases, and 13 bases had no gene match. The CDR3 has 16 amino acids. Here the CDR3 DNA reads TGTGCCAGCAGTTCATACACGGGACTACTCTCAGAGACCCAGTACTTC. It is translated as CASSSYTGLLSETQYF.